This TCR beta chain was sequenced during a study of radiation and T cells in renal cell carcinoma. Notes on the study in general: Irradiated tumors had higher TCR clonality than control tumors. Pretreatment tumor biopsies were lacking, so baseline clonotypes are unknown. From baseline, blood top tumor clonotypes peaked at 2 weeks post-radiation.

Treatment: 15 Gy SBRT to primary tumor, nephrectomy 4 weeks later. Nephrectomy followed 15 Gy stereotactic body radiation by 4 weeks. Per germline, CDR1 MNHNS and CDR2 SASEGT. The CDR3 spans 13 residues. V was clipped by 0 bases and J by 3 bases, with 6 bases between them. Profiled with immunoSEQ multiplex PCR; TCRdb holds only in-frame clones, not every one. The data contain 14,000 or so clones, under 70% of them singletons. This clone was seen more than once but under ten times. Antigen specificity is unknown. V usage is TRBV6-1 and J usage is TRBJ2-7; D not resolved. Sequencing was performed on tumor tissue, taken from a patient whose treatment included radiotherapy and nephrectomy. The TCR originated in a woman in her 70s with renal cell carcinoma. CDR3: CASSEALRYEQYF. In DNA form, the CDR3 reads TGTGCCAGCAGTGAAGCGCTTCGCTACGAGCAGTACTTC.